Described below is a single TCR beta chain sequence and its context. No antigen is known for it. With 60 Vbeta and 13 Jbeta primers, the PCR was carried out. Clones were read by immunoSEQ multiplex PCR, and TCRdb kept only the in-frame ones, dropping some. Among 120,000 or so clones listed, 80% to 90% were seen once. Germline V gene data show CDR1 as GTSNPN and CDR2 as SVGIG (reference sequence). After removal of 1 base from V and 10 bases from J, the junction contained 4 bases not matched to a gene. This CDR3 has 13 residues. These data originate in a study of cytomegalovirus exposure and HLA in healthy donors. General study points: Upon later analysis, TCR association rates were observed to vary by HLA locus, being highest for DRB1 and lowest for HLA-C. Rare TCR sequences dominated, though some public TCRs recurred in many donors. A later analysis linked around 15,000 TCR beta sequences to HLA alleles at 0.05 false discovery rate.

The sample consisted of PBMCs. This TCR came from a woman between 40 and 55 years old in good health and CMV-seropositive. This rearrangement joins TRBV30 to TRBJ2-1, with TRBD2 matching over 10 bases. DNA for the CDR3: TGTGCCTGGAGTGCTAGCGGGAGAGGGGAGCAGTTCTTC. It is translated as CAWSASGRGEQFF.